These 6 T cell receptor beta chains share one sample of origin, sequenced in a study of shared clonotypes between healthy human individuals. Sequencing used immunoSEQ multiplex PCR; TCRdb keeps in-frame clones, though not all of them. The sample contains approximately 600,000 clones, roughly 96% of which appear only once. Naive CD8 cells were CD45RO-negative, positively selected for CCR7, excluding terminally differentiated effector memory CD45RA+ cells. The sample was naive CD8+ T cells sorted from blood. These receptors all stem from a woman in her twenties or thirties in good health.

The chain joins TRBV11-2 to TRBJ2-1; perhaps TRBD2 as D (5 bases). V dropped 5 bases and J dropped 3 bases, with 17 bases sitting between them. This CDR3 region has 16 residues. Germline V gives CDR1 SGHAT, CDR2 FQNNGV. The chain's CDR3 is CASSPVKGEGYNEQFF. The DNA for the CDR3 is TGTGCCAGCAGCCCGGTAAAGGGAGAGGGCTACAATGAGCAGTTCTTC. Supplemented by reference TRBV11-2 and TRBJ2-1, the full variable domain reads EAGVAQSPRYKIIEKRQSVAFWCNPISGHATLYWYQQILGQGPKLLIQFQNNGVVDDSQLPKDRFSAERLKGVDSTLKIQPAKLEDSAVYLCASSPVKGEGYNEQFFGPGTRLTVL.

The chain combines TRBV5-4 with TRBJ1-1; D remains ambiguous. Per germline, CDR1 SGHNT and CDR2 YYREEE (reference sequence). The germline V and J ends were trimmed by 0 bases and 0 bases, with 9 bases remaining between them. This CDR3 is built from 15 residues. CDR3 bases: TGTGCCAGCAGCTTGGTTTCACAGATGAACACTGAAGCTTTCTTT. This encodes CASSLVSQMNTEAFF. The complete variable domain, with remaining parts taken from reference TRBV5-4 and TRBJ1-1, reads ETGVTQSPTHLIKTRGQQVTLRCSSQSGHNTVSWYQQALGQGPQFIFQYYREEENGRGNFPPRFSGLQFPNYSSELNVNALELDDSALYLCASSLVSQMNTEAFFGQGTRLTVV.

V and J are TRBV28 and TRBJ2-7; D gene ambiguous. The CDR3 contains 15 residues. Trimming stripped 4 bases from V and 2 bases from J, with 15 bases between. The germline V gene encodes CDR1 MDHEN and CDR2 SYDVKM. The CDR3 DNA reads as TGTGCCAGCAGTTCGACGACGGTAACCGCCTACGAGCAGTACTTC. Its translation is CASSSTTVTAYEQYF.

The gene calls are TRBV7-8 and TRBJ2-7; tentatively, D is TRBD1 (5 bases). Germline values: CDR1 SGHVS, CDR2 FQNEAQ. V was trimmed by 7 bases and J by 2 bases, leaving 12 bases between them. CDR3 length: 13 amino acids. The CDR3 loop is CASMAPGTYEQYF. In DNA form, the CDR3 reads TGTGCCAGCATGGCCCCAGGGACCTACGAGCAGTACTTC.

The gene calls are TRBV2 and TRBJ2-2; D ambiguous. Trimming pared 2 bases from V and 1 base from J, leaving 11 bases between. The CDR3 contains 16 residues. CDR1 is SNHLY and CDR2 is FYNNEI in the germline V gene. CDR3: CASSEQRQRNTGELFF. In DNA, the CDR3 is TGTGCCAGCAGTGAACAAAGGCAGCGGAACACCGGGGAGCTGTTTTTT. Filled out from reference TRBV2 and TRBJ2-2, the complete variable domain reads EPEVTQTPSHQVTQMGQEVILRCVPISNHLYFYWYRQILGQKVEFLVSFYNNEISEKSEIFDDQFSVERPDGSNFTLKIRSTKLEDSAMYFCASSEQRQRNTGELFFGEGSRLTVL.

The rearrangement uses TRBV27 and TRBJ1-2, with D uncertain. There are 13 residues in the CDR3. The V and J ends lost 5 bases and 8 bases respectively, with 15 bases between them. Germline lookup yields CDR1 MNHEY and CDR2 SMNVEV (reference sequence). The CDR3 DNA reads TGTGCCAGCAGTCCAAGACCCCTCTGGGGCTACACCTTC. Its protein product is CASSPRPLWGYTF.